What follows is one T cell receptor beta chain and its context. These data are taken from a study of OX40 agonist ivuxolimab in advanced cancers. The ends were cut back, 0 bases at V and 2 bases at J, with 4 bases in the middle. Germline V CDR1 and CDR2: LGHNA, YSLEER. The CDR3 extends over 13 amino acids. Here immunoSEQ multiplex PCR was the method, and the copy in TCRdb shows in-frame clones only, minus some. This table has some 98,000 clones, about 86% appearing once. V usage is TRBV4-3 and J usage is TRBJ2-5; D gene uncertain. Specimen: CD4+ or CD8+ T cells sorted from blood, collected in a trial of the OX40 agonist ivuxolimab. The clonotype comes from an adult with an advanced solid tumor such as melanoma, head and neck, liver or kidney cancer. CDR3 nucleotide sequence: TGCGCCAGCAGCCAAGATCGGCAAGAGACCCAGTACTTC. It translates to CASSQDRQETQYF.